This T cell receptor (beta chain) is from a study of T cell changes during pregnancy in multiple sclerosis. Data came from immunoSEQ multiplex PCR; TCRdb stores just in-frame clones and leaves some out. The sample holds some 40,000 clones; 93% are singletons and the top ten take about 0.41%. Germline trimming cut 5 bases from V and 7 bases from J; bases unmatched to any gene: 8. Germline CDR1 reads MDHEN; CDR2 reads SYDVKM. The CDR3 is made up of 15 amino acids. The sequence derives from a female donor with multiple sclerosis, enrolled in a pregnancy study. The chain has TRBV28 and TRBJ2-4; 10 bases are a match to TRBD2. The sequencing used CD4+ T cells from peripheral blood mononuclear cells, collected in the first trimester of pregnancy. DNA for the CDR3: TGTGCCAGCAGTGGTTCTAGCGGGAGTGGGAACATTCAGTACTTC. Its translation is CASSGSSGSGNIQYF.